Presented here are 9 T cell receptor beta chains from one specimen sequenced in a study of blood T cell repertoires in COVID-19. Only in-frame clones appear in the TCRdb table, and some are missing; sequencing was by immunoSEQ multiplex PCR. The sample lists about 300,000 clones; about 88% were seen once. Sequencing input: peripheral blood. The receptors derive from a human donor with COVID-19, enrolled during active disease. The donor label of this sample is uncertain.

The V and J genes are TRBV10-3 and TRBJ2-5; D gene uncertain. This CDR3 is built from 12 residues. The germline V gene encodes CDR1 ENHRY and CDR2 SYGVKD. The V end lost 2 bases, the J end lost 3 bases, and 4 bases lay between the germline ends. In nucleotides, the CDR3 is TGTGCCATCAGTGAGACAGAAGAGACCCAGTACTTC. Translating gives CAISETEETQYF.

V gene TRBV28 combines with J gene TRBJ1-6; D gene ambiguous. Germline V gives CDR1 MDHEN, CDR2 SYDVKM. There are 13 residues in the CDR3. Trimming removed 5 bases at V and 10 bases at J, with 12 bases between. The CDR3 DNA reads TGTGCCAGCAGTCGACCCCGGGGATCACCCCTCCACTTT. Translating it yields CASSRPRGSPLHF.

The chain uses TRBV19 and TRBJ1-1, with TRBD1 identical over 7 bases. CDR3 length: 20 amino acids. The J segment lost 0 bases and the V segment lost 9 bases, leaving 25 bases of the junction unmatched. The germline V gene encodes CDR1 LNHDA and CDR2 SQIVND (reference sequence). CDR3 coding DNA: TGTGCCAGCGGACGTTCCCCGGGACAGACACACATGGACATGAACACTGAAGCTTTCTTT. It is translated as CASGRSPGQTHMDMNTEAFF.

The chain is built from TRBV9 and TRBJ2-1, with TRBD2 identical over 9 bases. This CDR3 comprises 16 residues. Germline V gene lookup returns CDR1 SGDLS and CDR2 YYNGEE. The V and J ends lost 4 bases and 5 bases, in that order; junction bases with no gene match: 10. CDR3 loop: CASSPFLAGLDNEQFF. The DNA for the CDR3 is TGTGCCAGCAGCCCTTTCCTAGCGGGACTAGACAATGAGCAGTTCTTC.

This chain uses TRBV4-2 with TRBJ2-2; 10 bases align to TRBD2. The germline V gene has CDR1 LGHNA and CDR2 YNFKEQ. Trimming at V came to 5 bases and at J to 6 bases, leaving 12 bases not matched to a gene. This CDR3 contains 17 residues. The DNA of the CDR3 is TGTGCCAGCAGCTGGCCCGGGCTAGCGGGAGACTCCGGGGAGCTGTTTTTT. Translating it yields CASSWPGLAGDSGELFF.

This clone was counted once. The chain is built from TRBV4-2 and TRBJ1-5; no clear D. CDR1 is LGHNA and CDR2 is YNFKEQ in the germline V gene. The CDR3 covers 16 residues. V lost 0 bases, J lost 7 bases, and 16 bases lay in between. CDR3 DNA: TGTGCCAGCAGCCAAGATAAGGCAGATGACACCCAGCCCCAGCATTTT. Its protein is CASSQDKADDTQPQHF.

The rearrangement uses TRBV6-5 and TRBJ2-5; D not certain. Trimming took 2 bases from V and 7 from J, leaving 20 bases between them. This CDR3 region has 16 residues. CDR1 and CDR2 from the germline V gene are MNHEY and SVGAGI. CDR3 sequence: CASSYALPGAGATQYF. CDR3 nucleotides: TGTGCCAGCAGTTACGCGCTCCCAGGCGCTGGTGCGACCCAGTACTTC.

The genes are TRBV5-1 and TRBJ2-1; 8 nucleotides agree with TRBD2. CDR1 and CDR2 (germline): SGHRS, YFSETQ. The trim removed 4 bases at V and 8 bases at J, leaving 8 bases unmatched. The CDR3 spans 14 residues. In DNA form, the CDR3 reads TGCGCCAGCAGCCTAAGCGGGAGTCCAGATGAGCAGTTCTTC. As protein: CASSLSGSPDEQFF.

V and J are TRBV9 and TRBJ1-2; the match to TRBD1 covers 7 bases. The CDR3 contains 15 residues. In germline, CDR1 is SGDLS, CDR2 YYNGEE. J was trimmed by 5 bases and V by 3 bases; bases with no gene match: 10. The CDR3 here is CASSADTTGRYGYTF. CDR3 DNA: TGTGCCAGCAGCGCTGACACGACAGGGCGGTATGGCTACACCTTC.